The entry below describes one T cell receptor beta chain. Its specificity is unknown. Diagnosis rested on symptoms, serum thyroxine and TRAb, thyroid ultrasound, and orbital computed tomography. The data derive from a study of T cells in Graves' hyperthyroidism and ophthalmopathy. The TCR beta CDR3 regions underwent amplification using RNA transcripts as the source. First-round RT-PCR of the TCR CDR3 relied on the HTBI primer set. In TCRdb, the multiplex PCR reads were re-called with MiXCR into one record per CDR3 protein. This sample carries some 490,000 distinct CDR3 sequences, about 20% of them seen once, and the ten largest clones take approximately 54%. General study results and limits: A 13 V-J signature model discriminated ophthalmopathy versus stable hyperthyroidism. Blood also showed most of the thyroid clonotypes that were expanded above 0.001. Progression to ophthalmopathy was predicted a median of roughly 6.6 months early.

CDR3 length: 16 amino acids. Germline values: CDR1 KGHSH, CDR2 LQKENI. The ends lost 3 bases at V and 0 bases at J; junction bases unmatched: 2. Sample: blood. The source of this sequence is a woman between 70 and 85 years old with Graves' ophthalmopathy. This chain uses TRBV18 with TRBJ2-3, with 11 bases that match TRBD2. The CDR3 region is CASSPGLAASTDTQYF. Written as DNA, the CDR3 is TGTGCCAGCTCACCGGGACTAGCGGCAAGCACAGATACGCAGTATTTT.